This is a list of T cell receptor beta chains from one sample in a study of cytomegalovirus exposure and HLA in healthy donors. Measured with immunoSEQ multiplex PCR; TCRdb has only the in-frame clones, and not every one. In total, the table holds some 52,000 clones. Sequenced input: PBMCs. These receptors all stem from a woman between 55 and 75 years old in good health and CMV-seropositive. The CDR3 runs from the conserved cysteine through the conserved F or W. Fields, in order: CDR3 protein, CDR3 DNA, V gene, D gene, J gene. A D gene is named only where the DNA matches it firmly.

CDR3: CASSVGGQGYSEQFF
DNA: TGTGCCAGCAGCGTAGGGGGACAGGGGTACAGTGAGCAGTTCTTC
V: TRBV9
D: TRBD1
J: TRBJ2-1

CDR3: CASRSGRENSPLHF
DNA: TGTGCCAGCAGGTCCGGGAGGGAAAATTCACCCCTCCACTTT
V: TRBV9
D: NA
J: TRBJ1-6

CDR3: CASSLAVNSGANVLTF
DNA: TGCGCCAGCAGCTTGGCCGTAAACTCTGGGGCCAACGTCCTGACTTTC
V: TRBV5-1
D: NA
J: TRBJ2-6

CDR3: CASSIGGQQETQYF
DNA: TGTGCCAGTAGTATAGGGGGACAGCAAGAGACCCAGTACTTC
V: TRBV19
D: TRBD1
J: TRBJ2-5

CDR3: CASSPGKGYYGYTF
DNA: TGTGCCAGCTCACCCGGGAAAGGTTATTATGGCTACACCTTC
V: TRBV18
D: NA
J: TRBJ1-2

CDR3: CASSLGGSGNTIYF
DNA: TGCGCCAGCAGCTTGGGCGGCTCTGGAAACACCATATATTTT
V: TRBV5-1
D: NA
J: TRBJ1-3

CDR3: CASSGVGYGYTF
DNA: TGTGCCAGCAGCGGGGTCGGGTATGGCTACACCTTC
V: TRBV9
D: NA
J: TRBJ1-2

CDR3: CASSQGGGTSYEQYF
DNA: TGTGCCAGCAGCCAAGGGGGAGGGACCTCCTACGAGCAGTACTTC
V: TRBV7-9
D: NA
J: TRBJ2-7

CDR3: CASSPREPGQMWGAPQHF
DNA: TGTGCCAGCTCACCAAGGGAACCCGGGCAGATGTGGGGCGCGCCCCAGCATTTT
V: TRBV18
D: NA
J: TRBJ1-5

CDR3: CASSFPDTQYF
DNA: TGTGCCAGCAGCTTTCCGGATACGCAGTATTTT
V: TRBV7-2
D: NA
J: TRBJ2-3

CDR3: CASSGDRANQPQHF
DNA: TGTGCCAGCTCAGGGGACAGGGCCAATCAGCCCCAGCATTTT
V: TRBV18
D: TRBD1
J: TRBJ1-5

CDR3: CASSIDGTPSYEQYF
DNA: TGTGCCAGTAGTATAGACGGGACACCCTCCTACGAGCAGTACTTC
V: TRBV19
D: NA
J: TRBJ2-7

CDR3: CASTGTMGRDKTGELFF
DNA: TGTGCCAGCACCGGGACTATGGGCAGGGATAAGACCGGGGAGCTGTTTTTT
V: TRBV21-1
D: NA
J: TRBJ2-2

CDR3: CASSGDRGKFGETQYF
DNA: TGTGCCAGTAGCGGTGACAGGGGGAAATTTGGAGAGACCCAGTACTTC
V: TRBV19
D: TRBD1
J: TRBJ2-5

CDR3: CASSSAGPNTEAFF
DNA: TGTGCCAGCAGCTCGGCAGGGCCGAACACTGAAGCTTTCTTT
V: TRBV7-2
D: NA
J: TRBJ1-1

CDR3: CAIRNPGGQETQYF
DNA: TGTGCCATCAGGAACCCCGGCGGCCAAGAGACCCAGTACTTC
V: TRBV10-3
D: NA
J: TRBJ2-5

CDR3: CASRVTGTGNTEAFF
DNA: TGTGCCAGCAGGGTTACCGGGACAGGGAACACTGAAGCTTTCTTT
V: TRBV6-1
D: TRBD1
J: TRBJ1-1

CDR3: CASSQRGGLPYEQYF
DNA: TGTGCCAGCAGCCAACGGGGGGGCCTCCCCTACGAGCAGTACTTC
V: TRBV11-2
D: TRBD2
J: TRBJ2-7

CDR3: CASSWGLAGADNEQFF
DNA: TGTGCCAGCAGCTGGGGACTAGCGGGGGCCGACAATGAGCAGTTCTTC
V: TRBV9
D: TRBD2
J: TRBJ2-1

CDR3: CASRDSRIVSSYNSPLHF
DNA: TGTGCCAGCAGGGACAGCAGGATAGTGAGCTCCTATAATTCACCCCTCCACTTT
V: TRBV5-6
D: NA
J: TRBJ1-6

CDR3: CASSPDRVDNSPLHF
DNA: TGTGCCAGCTCACCGGACAGGGTTGATAATTCACCCCTCCACTTT
V: TRBV18
D: TRBD1
J: TRBJ1-6

CDR3: CASSSTSGGAGTQYF
DNA: TGCGCCAGCAGCTCAACTAGCGGGGGGGCAGGTACGCAGTATTTT
V: TRBV5-1
D: TRBD2
J: TRBJ2-3

CDR3: CASSTPRGGLGEKLFF
DNA: TGTGCCAGTAGTACCCCACGAGGGGGTCTGGGGGAAAAACTGTTTTTT
V: TRBV19
D: NA
J: TRBJ1-4

CDR3: CASSLDSRYEQYF
DNA: TGTGCCAGCAGTTTAGACAGCCGATACGAGCAGTACTTC
V: TRBV27
D: NA
J: TRBJ2-7